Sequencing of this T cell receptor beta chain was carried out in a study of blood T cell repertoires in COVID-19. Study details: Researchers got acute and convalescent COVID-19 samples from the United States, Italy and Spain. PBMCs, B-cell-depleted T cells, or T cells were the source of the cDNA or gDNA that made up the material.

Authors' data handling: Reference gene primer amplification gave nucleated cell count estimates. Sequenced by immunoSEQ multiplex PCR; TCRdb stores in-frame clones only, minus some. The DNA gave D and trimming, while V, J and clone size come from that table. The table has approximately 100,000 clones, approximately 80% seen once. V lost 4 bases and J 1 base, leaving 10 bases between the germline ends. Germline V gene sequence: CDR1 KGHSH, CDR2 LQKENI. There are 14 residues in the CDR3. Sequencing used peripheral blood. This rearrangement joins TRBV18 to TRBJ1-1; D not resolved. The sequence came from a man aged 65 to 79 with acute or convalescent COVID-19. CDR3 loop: CASSLHRTNTEAFF. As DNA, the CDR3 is TGTGCCAGCTCACTACACCGTACGAACACTGAAGCTTTCTTT.